A selection of T cell receptor beta chains follows, all from one sample in a study of early T cells in non-severe SARS-CoV-2 infection. Each CDR3 protein gets one entry after TCRdb re-called the 5' RACE reads with MiXCR. The repertoire includes 95,000 to 150,000 distinct CDR3 sequences, 15% of them detected once, and 20% to 25% sits in the top ten. The sequencing sample was made of whole blood. These receptors all come from an adult who was a healthcare worker with PCR-confirmed SARS-CoV-2 infection or an uninfected control (not recorded which). Each CDR3 is given with its conserved first and last residue. The D gene is left open where the match is weak. Expanded clones are given a class, and other clones once, few, many or no size at all.

d_call,j_call,v_call,clone_size,cdr3_aa,cdr3_nt
TRBD2,TRBJ2-1,TRBV7-6,few,CASSLVASGASSYNEQFF,TGTGCCAGCAGCTTAGTGGCTAGCGGGGCTAGCTCCTACAATGAGCAGTTCTTC
TRBD2,TRBJ2-1,TRBV2,few,CASRVGGGAFNEQFF,TGTGCCAGCAGAGTTGGCGGGGGGGCTTTCAATGAGCAGTTCTTC
TRBD1,TRBJ1-2,TRBV4-1,NA,CASSQPSPGGNYGYTF,TGCGCCAGCAGCCAACCAAGCCCAGGGGGCAACTATGGCTACACCTTC
NA,TRBJ2-5,TRBV30,NA,CAWSVQGGQGTQYF,TGTGCCTGGAGTGTCCAGGGTGGGCAAGGTACCCAGTACTTC
NA,TRBJ1-3,TRBV29-1,NA,CSAQPGPRNTIYF,TGCAGCGCCCAGCCGGGACCCCGAAACACCATATATTTT
NA,TRBJ1-6,TRBV12-3/TRBV12-4,NA,CASSLSQGPNSPLHF,TGTGCCAGCAGTTTAAGTCAGGGGCCAAATTCACCCCTCCACTTT
NA,TRBJ2-6,TRBV30,many,CAWSVGPGANVLTF,TGTGCCTGGAGTGTCGGACCTGGGGCCAACGTCCTGACTTTC
NA,TRBJ1-2,TRBV6-6,few,CASSYSGGRDYGYTF,TGTGCCAGCAGTTACTCCGGGGGCAGAGACTATGGCTACACCTTC
NA,TRBJ1-1,TRBV30,NA,CAWGTANTEAFF,TGTGCCTGGGGGACGGCGAACACTGAAGCTTTCTTT
TRBD1,TRBJ2-3,TRBV18,many,CASSSDRADTQYF,TGTGCCAGCTCGTCAGACAGGGCGGATACGCAGTATTTT
NA,TRBJ1-3,TRBV2,few,CASSLSSGHRSSGNTIYF,TGTGCCAGCAGCCTCAGCTCGGGACACAGGAGCTCTGGAAACACCATATATTTT